A single T cell receptor (beta chain) is shown here with its context. Its antigen is as yet unknown. The data are from a study of Ad26.COV2.S vaccination and SARS-CoV-2 variants. Study-level information: Ad26.COV2.S given intramuscularly, once or twice 56 days apart. Whole-study findings and limits: Total T cell responses may have been underestimated by the TCR breadth and depth analyses. Those who received the vaccine showed greater spike-specific TCR breadth than those given placebo.

The treatment is: 15 to 20 received Ad26.COV2.S at low or high dose, single or two shots; 5 received placebo; per-sample allocation not given. Samples came from day 63 after the first vaccine or placebo injection. A Boston adult aged 18-55 years was the donor. TCRdb's copy holds only in-frame clones and misses some; the assay was immunoSEQ multiplex PCR. The sample lists roughly 410,000 clones, around 82% occurring once. The CDR3 is 15 amino acids. J was trimmed by 5 bases and V by 2 bases; bases with no gene match: 5. CDR1 is MNHEY, CDR2 SVGAGI, per germline. This clonotype was obtained from a person between 18 and 65 years old who received the Ad26.COV2.S COVID-19 vaccine or a placebo. The chain uses TRBV6-5 and TRBJ2-5; 10 positions agree with TRBD1. This specimen was peripheral blood, taken in a trial of Ad26.COV2.S vaccine versus placebo. The CDR3 protein is CASSYPGTGVETQYF. In nucleotides, the CDR3 is TGTGCCAGCAGTTACCCAGGGACAGGGGTGGAGACCCAGTACTTC.